Shown below are 26 T cell receptor beta chains from a single sample sequenced in a study of CD8+CD57+ T cells in acquired aplastic anemia (dated by TCRdb to about 2018). Expansion of CD8+CD57+ cells had been shown by flow cytometry in the patients chosen for sequencing. Sequencing was performed on an Illumina HiSeq 2000. TCR beta VDJ combination and CDR3 sequence profiling used genomic DNA as the template. TCRdb took the public reads, trimmed them with fastp at Q25, ran MiXCR for clone calling and kept in-frame beta chains. A single entry per CDR3 protein holds the most common genes and DNA from its merged rows. The sample table holds about 190,000 distinct CDR3 sequences, of which less than 60% were seen once. The ten most abundant clones make up around 9.7% of the sample. Sequenced input: sorted CD4+, CD8+, or CD8+CD57+ T cells (not recorded which) from PBMCs. These receptors originate from a human donor with aplastic anemia.

The V gene is TRBV4-3, the J gene TRBJ1-5; unclear D gene. V was shortened by 0 bases and J by 4 bases, with 10 bases between the two germline ends. Per the germline V gene, CDR1 is LGHNA and CDR2 is YSLEER. The CDR3 is made up of 15 amino acids. The CDR3 loop is CASSQDRFVNQPQHF. The CDR3 DNA follows: TGCGCCAGCAGCCAAGACAGGTTTGTGAATCAGCCCCAGCATTTT.

This clonotype was observed at least ten times. The gene calls are TRBV5-1 and TRBJ2-7; D unresolved. V was trimmed by 0 bases and J by 2 bases, leaving 9 bases between them. The CDR3 sequence is 14 residues long. CDR1 is SGHRS and CDR2 is YFSETQ in the germline V gene. The CDR3 loop reads CASSLDPQTYEQYF. DNA of the CDR3: TGCGCCAGCAGCTTGGACCCCCAGACCTACGAGCAGTACTTC.

The chain is built from TRBV7-9 and TRBJ2-1; D unresolved. Germline V CDR1 and CDR2: SEHNR, FQNEAQ (reference sequence). Trimming left V 1 base short and J 3 bases short, with 10 bases between. The CDR3 runs 15 residues. The CDR3 DNA is TGTGCCAGCAGCTTAGGGGCAGGCCTCTACAATGAGCAGTTCTTC. This gives the protein CASSLGAGLYNEQFF. Drawing the rest from reference TRBV7-9 and TRBJ2-1, the complete variable domain is DTGVSQNPRHKITKRGQNVTFRCDPISEHNRLYWYRQTLGQGPEFLTYFQNEAQLEKSRLLSDRFSAERPKGSFSTLEIQRTEQGDSAMYLCASSLGAGLYNEQFFGPGTRLTVL.

This clonotype came up many times. The CDR3 DNA reads as TGCAGTGCTAGAGATCGCAGGGGAGAGGTCGAGCAGTACTTC. Protein: CSARDRRGEVEQYF. The chain has TRBV20-1 and TRBJ2-7, with D perhaps TRBD1 (6 bases). The CDR3 has 14 residues. Germline V lookup: CDR1 DFQATT, CDR2 SNEGSKA (reference sequence). V lost 0 bases, J lost 6 bases, and 15 bases lay in between.

This clonotype has a count of ten or more. The V gene is TRBV15, the J gene TRBJ2-2, with D tentatively TRBD1 or TRBD2 (5 bases each). The ends were cut back, 0 bases at V and 0 bases at J, with 11 bases in the middle. The CDR3 totals 17 residues. Germline loops: CDR1 LNHNV, CDR2 YYDKDF (reference sequence). The CDR3 sequence: CATSRDRGGSNTGELFF. The DNA for the CDR3 is TGTGCCACCAGCAGAGATCGGGGCGGTTCGAACACCGGGGAGCTGTTTTTT. The whole variable domain, remainder taken from reference TRBV15 and TRBJ2-2, is DAMVIQNPRYQVTQFGKPVTLSCSQTLNHNVMYWYQQKSSQAPKLLFHYYDKDFNNEADTPDNFQSRRPNTSFCFLDIRSPGLGDTAMYLCATSRDRGGSNTGELFFGEGSRLTVL.

V is TRBV15 and J is TRBJ1-1; D ambiguous. This CDR3 comprises 13 residues. In germline, CDR1 is LNHNV, CDR2 YYDKDF (reference sequence). The V and J ends lost 3 bases and 0 bases respectively, with 5 bases between them. The CDR3 loop reads CATSSTLNTEAFF. CDR3 nucleotide sequence: TGTGCCACCAGCAGTACGTTGAACACTGAAGCTTTCTTT. The full variable domain, its missing parts supplied by reference TRBV15 and TRBJ1-1, is DAMVIQNPRYQVTQFGKPVTLSCSQTLNHNVMYWYQQKSSQAPKLLFHYYDKDFNNEADTPDNFQSRRPNTSFCFLDIRSPGLGDTAMYLCATSSTLNTEAFFGQGTRLTVV.

At least ten counts were recorded for this clonotype. The CDR3 bases are TGTGCCAGCAGTTCTGTCAGCTCCTACGAGCAGTACTTC. This translates into CASSSVSSYEQYF. The genes are TRBV27 and TRBJ2-7; D gene ambiguous. Trimming cost V 4 bases and J 0 bases, with 7 bases left between them. In germline, CDR1 is MNHEY, CDR2 SMNVEV (reference sequence). The CDR3 has 13 residues.

The sample holds many counts of this clonotype. The chain couples TRBV5-1 to TRBJ2-2; weak D call: TRBD1 (6 bases). From germline, CDR1 is SGHRS and CDR2 YFSETQ. The CDR3 covers 15 residues. V gave up 9 bases and J gave up 0 bases, with 15 bases separating them. CDR3 DNA sequence: TGCGCCACCTCAACCGGGACAACGAACACCGGGGAGCTGTTTTTT. It yields the protein CATSTGTTNTGELFF.

This sequence joins TRBV7-6 and TRBJ2-1; 7 bases fit TRBD1. V was pared by 5 bases and J by 2 bases, with 6 bases of the junction left unmatched. In germline, CDR1 is SGHVS, CDR2 FNYEAQ. This CDR3 region has 15 residues. CDR3 residues: CASSGKGGTYNEQFF. DNA of the CDR3: TGTGCCAGCAGCGGAAAAGGGGGCACCTACAATGAGCAGTTCTTC.

This clonotype was picked up many times. This chain links TRBV2 with TRBJ1-3; 8 nucleotides align to TRBD1. Germline lookup yields CDR1 SNHLY and CDR2 FYNNEI. The CDR3 has 17 residues. V shed 5 bases and J 0 bases; nucleotides not matched to a gene: 9. The chain's CDR3 is CASSLSTGVFSGNTIYF. The CDR3 nucleotides read TGTGCCAGCAGTTTATCGACAGGGGTCTTCTCTGGAAACACCATATATTTT.

CDR3 bases: TGTGCCAGCAGTGAGACAGGAGTCATGAACACTGAAGCTTTCTTT. It encodes CASSETGVMNTEAFF. The chain joins TRBV25-1 to TRBJ1-1; possibly TRBD1 for D (6 bases). Trimming removed 3 bases from V and 0 bases from J, with 11 bases in between. The germline V gene has CDR1 MGHDK and CDR2 SYGVNS. This CDR3 spans 15 amino acids. Based on the CDR3 plus reference TRBV25-1 and TRBJ1-1, the full variable domain is EADIYQTPRYLVIGTGKKITLECSQTMGHDKMYWYQQDPGMELHLIHYSYGVNSTEKGDLSSESTVSRIRTEHFPLTLESARPSHTSQYLCASSETGVMNTEAFFGQGTRLTVV.

A few counts support this clonotype. This chain connects TRBV2 to TRBJ2-1; TRBD2 matches 9 bases. The V segment lost 4 bases and the J segment 2 bases; nucleotides outside the gene matches: 9. CDR1 and CDR2 (germline): SNHLY, FYNNEI. CDR3 size: 17 residues. This chain's CDR3 is CASSAGVVAGAYNEQFF. As DNA, the CDR3 is TGTGCCAGCAGTGCGGGGGTTGTAGCGGGGGCCTACAATGAGCAGTTCTTC.

This clonotype was observed many times. This chain joins TRBV5-1 and TRBJ2-6; possibly TRBD1 or TRBD2 for D (5 bases each). V dropped 3 bases and J dropped 8 bases, with 12 bases sitting between them. Per germline, CDR1 SGHRS and CDR2 YFSETQ. The CDR3 runs to 14 residues. CDR3 region: CASSSLSGPNVLTF. Here the CDR3 DNA reads TGCGCCAGCAGCTCTCTTTCGGGACCCAACGTCCTGACTTTC.

J is TRBJ2-7 and V is TRBV2, with 7 nucleotides matching TRBD2. The V and J ends lost 8 bases and 4 bases, in that order; junction bases with no gene match: 17. Germline V gene lookup returns CDR1 SNHLY and CDR2 FYNNEI. This CDR3 comprises 16 residues. CDR3 in DNA: TGTGCCAGCTCACTGCAGGGAGCGGGACGACGATACGAGCAGTACTTC. Its protein is CASSLQGAGRRYEQYF.

J is TRBJ2-7 and V is TRBV2, with a tentative D call TRBD2 (6 bases). Trimming took off 10 bases at V and 2 bases at J, with 21 bases between the two ends. This CDR3 spans 15 amino acids. CDR1 SNHLY and CDR2 FYNNEI come from the germline V gene. The CDR3 reads CATVPRETAAYEQYF. Written as DNA, the CDR3 is TGTGCCACGGTACCACGGGAGACGGCCGCCTACGAGCAGTACTTC.

CDR3 amino acids: CASSSVDRGYSPLHF. The CDR3 DNA is TGTGCCAGTAGTAGTGTGGACAGGGGTTATTCACCCCTCCACTTT. V usage is TRBV19 and J usage is TRBJ1-6; 9 bases align to TRBD1. The CDR3 totals 15 residues. The junction had 6 bases not matched to a gene; V was cut back by 4 bases and J by 8 bases. Germline V lookup: CDR1 LNHDA, CDR2 SQIVND (reference sequence).

The V and J genes are TRBV19 and TRBJ1-4; D remains ambiguous. The CDR3 runs 13 residues. Germline CDR1 LNHDA, CDR2 SQIVND (reference sequence). V gave up 3 bases and J gave up 7 bases, with 9 bases separating them. The CDR3 DNA follows: TGTGCCAGTAGTATGGACCCTAGTGAAAAACTGTTTTTT. This encodes CASSMDPSEKLFF.

This chain links TRBV10-3 with TRBJ1-2; no firm D call. This CDR3 spans 11 amino acids. Germline CDR1 ENHRY, CDR2 SYGVKD. V was shortened by 10 bases and J by 2 bases, with 8 bases between the two germline ends. This chain's CDR3 is CATSSNYGYTF. In nucleotides, the CDR3 is TGTGCCACCTCTTCGAACTATGGCTACACCTTC.

This clonotype was detected ten times or more. The J gene is TRBJ1-2, the V gene TRBV24-1; D remains ambiguous. Germline CDR1 reads KGHDR; CDR2 reads SFDVKD. The CDR3 is 8 amino acids. The CDR3 loop is CANYGYTF. The CDR3 DNA reads as TGTGCTAACTATGGCTACACCTTC.

V and J are TRBV2 and TRBJ2-5, with a weak D call TRBD2 (6 bases). The CDR3 is 14 amino acids. CDR1 is SNHLY, CDR2 FYNNEI, per germline. The V gene lost 7 bases and the J gene lost 2 bases, with 14 bases spanning the gap. CDR3 sequence: CASTTPGEQETQYF. The CDR3 DNA is TGTGCCAGCACTACCCCGGGAGAACAAGAGACCCAGTACTTC.

V gene TRBV11-2 combines with J gene TRBJ2-7; 7 nucleotides align to TRBD1. The DNA end lines up better with TRBJ2-5; the J call may be wrong. Germline V gene data show CDR1 as SGHAT and CDR2 as FQNNGV. The CDR3 runs to 19 residues. The chain's CDR3 is CASSLRQGTLLRDQETQYF. The CDR3 DNA follows: TGTGCCAGCAGCCTCCGACAGGGAACCCTCTTACGCGACCAAGAGACCCAGTACTTC.

This clonotype was seen at least ten times. This rearrangement joins TRBV12-3 or TRBV12-4 to TRBJ1-4; D is ambiguous. V lost 5 bases and J lost 7, with 11 bases in between. This CDR3 is built from 13 residues. The CDR3 DNA follows: TGTGCCAGCAGTAAGGGCCCCTCTGAAAAACTGTTTTTT. This codes for CASSKGPSEKLFF.

This clonotype came up a few times. This sequence joins TRBV29-1 and TRBJ1-1; D is ambiguous. The V end was cut by 6 bases, the J end by 6 bases, with 5 bases between. Germline CDR1 SQVTM, CDR2 ANQGSEA. The CDR3 spans 9 residues. CDR3 region: CSVGAEAFF. The CDR3 DNA follows: TGCAGCGTGGGCGCTGAAGCTTTCTTT.

The chain combines TRBV5-1 with TRBJ2-4; D possibly uses TRBD1 or TRBD2 (5 bases each). Trimming cost V 4 bases and J 8 bases, with 13 bases left between them. CDR3 length equals 13 residues. Germline V gene sequence: CDR1 SGHRS, CDR2 YFSETQ. DNA for the CDR3: TGCGCCAGCAGCATTGGTGGGGGTGACATTCAGTACTTC. Translation gives CASSIGGGDIQYF.

This clonotype has a count of ten or more. In nucleotides, the CDR3 is TGTGCCACCAGCAAAATCCCCGCAGGTTATAGCAATCAGCCCCAGCATTTT. Its translation is CATSKIPAGYSNQPQHF. V usage is TRBV15 and J usage is TRBJ1-5, with D unclear. Germline V gene data show CDR1 as LNHNV and CDR2 as YYDKDF (reference sequence). The V and J ends lost 4 bases and 0 bases respectively, with 16 bases between them. The length of the CDR3 is 17 residues.

The V call is TRBV19, the J call TRBJ1-6; D unresolved. CDR3 length: 13 amino acids. Germline loops: CDR1 LNHDA, CDR2 SQIVND (reference sequence). Trimming took 1 base from V and 8 from J, leaving 6 bases between them. As DNA, the CDR3 is TGTGCCAGTAGTATAGGTGGGGATTCACCCCTCCACTTT. Protein product: CASSIGGDSPLHF.